Sequencing of this T cell receptor (beta chain) was carried out in a study of T-cell memory formation after mild COVID-19. Across the study: Largely donor-specific sequence clusters came from two donors. Study-level results: Clones shrinking from day 15 to 85 showed even CD4/CD8 mixes; later expanders tilted CD4+.

5'RACE primed at constant segments yielded TCR alpha and TCR beta cDNA libraries bearing sample barcodes and UMIs. TCRdb fed the 5' RACE reads into MiXCR, producing one record per CDR3 protein. The sample has about 55,000 distinct CDR3 sequences, 9% to 9.5% seen once. This clonotype was detected a few times. Its antigen is not known. V shed 7 bases, J shed 5 bases, and the junction held 16 bases outside the gene matches. The germline gives CDR1 SGHKS, CDR2 YYEKEE (reference sequence). The CDR3 covers 16 residues. The J gene is TRBJ2-5, the V gene TRBV5-5, with 8 positions matching TRBD1. This receptor was identified in a man in his late teens or twenties who had mild COVID-19 (a few samples of this study predate the infection). Cell type and time point are not known. What was sequenced was PBMCs or a T cell subset sorted from them (not recorded which). This chain's CDR3 is CASWSGGQGLKETQYF. In DNA, the CDR3 is TGTGCCAGCTGGTCCGGTGGACAGGGTTTAAAGGAGACCCAGTACTTC.